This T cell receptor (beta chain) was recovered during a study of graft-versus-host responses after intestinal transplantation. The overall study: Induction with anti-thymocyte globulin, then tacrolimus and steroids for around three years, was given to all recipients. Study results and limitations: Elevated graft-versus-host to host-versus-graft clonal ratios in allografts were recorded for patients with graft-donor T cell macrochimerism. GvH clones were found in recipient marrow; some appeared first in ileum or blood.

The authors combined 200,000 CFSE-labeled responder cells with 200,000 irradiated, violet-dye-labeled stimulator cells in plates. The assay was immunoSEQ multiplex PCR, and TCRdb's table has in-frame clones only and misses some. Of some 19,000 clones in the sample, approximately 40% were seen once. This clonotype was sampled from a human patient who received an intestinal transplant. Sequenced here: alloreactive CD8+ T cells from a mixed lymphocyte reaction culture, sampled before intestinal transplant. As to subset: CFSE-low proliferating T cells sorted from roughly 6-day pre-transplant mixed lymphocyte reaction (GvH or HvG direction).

The CDR3 nucleotides are TGTGCCAGCAGTTACACCCTAGCGGGAAGGTCCTACGAGCAGTACTTC. Encoded protein: CASSYTLAGRSYEQYF. The rearrangement uses TRBV6-6 and TRBJ2-7; 9 bases line up with TRBD2. This CDR3 spans 16 amino acids. Germline V gene sequence: CDR1 MNHNY, CDR2 SVGAGI (reference sequence). J was trimmed by 1 base and V by 2 bases; bases with no gene match: 6.